This TCR beta chain is drawn from a study of beta chain features in type 1 diabetes. Study as a whole: Sorted cell examination encompassed approximately 98,000,000 cells across all samples.

This clone has a handful of counts. The antigen is undetermined. All of the sorted populations showed purity greater than 95%. Sequenced material consisted of expressed TCRB transcripts (all of the isolated RNA was reverse transcribed). About 3.4 million reads on average were seen across naive, central memory and regulatory T cell samples. The method was immunoSEQ multiplex PCR; TCRdb's version includes in-frame clones alone and lacks a portion of them. In the table there are 150,000 to 200,000 clones, roughly 63% of which are singletons. The study's findings and limits: All four CD4+ subsets from Type 1 diabetes patients carried moderately but significantly shorter TCRB CDR3s.

The material sequenced was naive CD4+ T cells from blood. The clonotype was recovered from a man aged 30-40 years with type 1 diabetes.

In nucleotides, the CDR3 is TGTGCCAGCAGCGTAGGGACGCGTGATAGCACAGATACGCAGTATTTT. Its protein product is CASSVGTRDSTDTQYF. The chain recombines TRBV9 with TRBJ2-3; D remains unclear. The CDR3 extends over 16 amino acids. The V gene lost 0 bases and the J gene lost 0 bases, with 11 bases spanning the gap. CDR1 and CDR2 from the germline V gene are SGDLS and YYNGEE.